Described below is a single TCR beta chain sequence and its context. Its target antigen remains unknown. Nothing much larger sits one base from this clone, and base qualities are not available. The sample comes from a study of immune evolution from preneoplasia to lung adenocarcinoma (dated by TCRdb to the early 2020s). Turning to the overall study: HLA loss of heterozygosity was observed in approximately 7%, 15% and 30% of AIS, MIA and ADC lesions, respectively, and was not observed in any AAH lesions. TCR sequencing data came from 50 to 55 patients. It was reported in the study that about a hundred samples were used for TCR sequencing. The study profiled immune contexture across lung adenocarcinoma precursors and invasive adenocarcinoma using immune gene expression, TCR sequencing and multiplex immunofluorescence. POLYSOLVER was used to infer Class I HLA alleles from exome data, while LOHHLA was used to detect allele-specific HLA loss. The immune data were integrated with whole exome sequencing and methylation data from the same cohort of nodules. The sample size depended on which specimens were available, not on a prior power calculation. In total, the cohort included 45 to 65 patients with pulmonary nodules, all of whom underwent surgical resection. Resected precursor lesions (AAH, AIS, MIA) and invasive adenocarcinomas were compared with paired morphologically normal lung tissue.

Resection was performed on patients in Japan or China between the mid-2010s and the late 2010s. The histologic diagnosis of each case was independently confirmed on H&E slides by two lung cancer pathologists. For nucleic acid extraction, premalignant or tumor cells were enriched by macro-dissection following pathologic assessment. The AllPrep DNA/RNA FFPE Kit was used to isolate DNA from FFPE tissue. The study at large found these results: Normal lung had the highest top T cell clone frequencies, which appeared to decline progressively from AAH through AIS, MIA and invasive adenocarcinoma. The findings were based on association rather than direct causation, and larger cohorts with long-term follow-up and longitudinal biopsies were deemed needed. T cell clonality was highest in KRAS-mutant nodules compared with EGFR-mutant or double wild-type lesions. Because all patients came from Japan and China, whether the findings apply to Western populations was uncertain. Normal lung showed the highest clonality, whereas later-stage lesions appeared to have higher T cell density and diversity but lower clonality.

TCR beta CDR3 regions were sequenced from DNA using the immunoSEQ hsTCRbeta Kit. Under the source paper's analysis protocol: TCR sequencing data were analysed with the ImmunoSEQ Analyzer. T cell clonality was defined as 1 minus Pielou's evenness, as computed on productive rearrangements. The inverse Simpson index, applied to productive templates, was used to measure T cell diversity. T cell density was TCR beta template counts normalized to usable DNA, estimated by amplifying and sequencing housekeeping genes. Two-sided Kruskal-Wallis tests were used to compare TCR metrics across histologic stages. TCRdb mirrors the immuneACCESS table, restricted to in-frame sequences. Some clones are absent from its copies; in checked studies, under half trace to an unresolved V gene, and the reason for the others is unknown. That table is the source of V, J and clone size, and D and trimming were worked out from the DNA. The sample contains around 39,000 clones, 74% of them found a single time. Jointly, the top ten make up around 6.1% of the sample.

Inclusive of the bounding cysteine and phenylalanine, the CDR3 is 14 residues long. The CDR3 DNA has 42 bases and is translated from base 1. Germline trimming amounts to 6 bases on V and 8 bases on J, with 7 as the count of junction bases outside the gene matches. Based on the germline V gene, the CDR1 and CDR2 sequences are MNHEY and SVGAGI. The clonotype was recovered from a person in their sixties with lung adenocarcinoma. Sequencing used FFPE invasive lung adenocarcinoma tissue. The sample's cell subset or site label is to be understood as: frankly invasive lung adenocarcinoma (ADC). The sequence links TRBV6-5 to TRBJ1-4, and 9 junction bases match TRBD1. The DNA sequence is TGTGCCAGCAGCCGTAACAGGGGGCGGGAAAAACTGTTTTTT. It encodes CASSRNRGREKLFF.